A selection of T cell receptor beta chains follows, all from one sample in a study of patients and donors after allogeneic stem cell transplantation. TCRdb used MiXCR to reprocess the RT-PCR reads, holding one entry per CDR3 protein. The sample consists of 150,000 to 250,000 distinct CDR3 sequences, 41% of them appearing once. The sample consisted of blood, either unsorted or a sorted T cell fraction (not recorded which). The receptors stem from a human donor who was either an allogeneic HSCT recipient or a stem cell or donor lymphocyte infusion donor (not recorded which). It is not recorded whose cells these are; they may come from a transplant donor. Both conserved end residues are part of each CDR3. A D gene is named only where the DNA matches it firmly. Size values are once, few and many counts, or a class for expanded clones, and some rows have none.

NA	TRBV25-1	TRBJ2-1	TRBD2	CASSEGTRGGNEQFF	TGTGCCAGCAGTGAAGGGACTAGGGGTGGCAATGAGCAGTTCTTC
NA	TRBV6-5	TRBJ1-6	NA	CASSLITKRLRNSPLHF	TGTGCCAGCAGTCTTATCACCAAGAGATTACGGAATTCACCCCTCCACTTT
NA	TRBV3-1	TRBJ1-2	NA	CASSQDRNFGYTF	TGTGCCAGCAGCCAAGATAGGAATTTTGGCTACACCTTC
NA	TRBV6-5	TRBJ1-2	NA	CASMSRDYGYTF	TGTGCCAGCATGAGCAGGGACTATGGCTACACCTTC
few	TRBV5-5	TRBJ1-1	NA	CASSPAGDTEAFF	TGTGCCAGCAGCCCCGCGGGGGACACTGAAGCTTTCTTT
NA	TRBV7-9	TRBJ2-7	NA	CASSLGRAGLGQYF	TGTGCCAGCAGCTTAGGACGGGCAGGACTGGGGCAGTACTTC
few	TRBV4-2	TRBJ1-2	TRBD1	CASSQAGVFGTGGDGYTF	TGTGCCAGCAGCCAAGCCGGGGTTTTTGGGACAGGGGGCGATGGCTACACCTTC
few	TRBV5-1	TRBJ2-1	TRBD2	CASSPGASGRNEQFF	TGCGCCAGCAGCCCCGGGGCTAGCGGGAGGAATGAGCAGTTCTTC
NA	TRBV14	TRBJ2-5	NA	CASSLRDPQETQYF	TGTGCCAGCAGCCTCCGGGACCCGCAAGAGACCCAGTACTTC
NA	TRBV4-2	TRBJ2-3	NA	CASSQENAETDTQYF	TGTGCCAGCAGCCAAGAGAACGCGGAAACAGATACGCAGTATTTT
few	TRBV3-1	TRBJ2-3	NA	CASSQDRVIGDTQYF	TGTGCCAGCAGCCAAGATCGCGTCATCGGGGATACGCAGTATTTT
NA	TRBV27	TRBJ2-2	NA	CASSFRGEGELFF	TGTGCCAGCAGTTTCAGGGGTGAAGGGGAGCTGTTTTTT
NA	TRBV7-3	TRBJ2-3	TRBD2	CASSFMGLYTDTQYF	TGTGCCAGCAGCTTCATGGGACTATACACAGATACGCAGTATTTT
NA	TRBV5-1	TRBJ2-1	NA	CASSLSGDGYNEQFF	TGCGCCAGCAGCTTGTCGGGAGACGGCTACAATGAGCAGTTCTTC
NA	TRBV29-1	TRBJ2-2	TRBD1	CSVDGQGTGELFF	TGCAGCGTAGACGGACAGGGCACCGGGGAGCTGTTTTTT
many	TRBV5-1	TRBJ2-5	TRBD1	CASSLGTGTKTQYF	TGCGCCAGCAGCCTAGGGACAGGGACGAAGACCCAGTACTTC
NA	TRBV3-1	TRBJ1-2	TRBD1	CASSLEGQINYGYTF	TGTGCCAGCAGCCTCGAGGGACAGATAAACTATGGCTACACCTTC
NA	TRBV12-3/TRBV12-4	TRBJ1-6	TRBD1	CASSSPPGQGRNSPLHF	TGTGCCAGCAGTTCTCCCCCGGGACAGGGGAGGAATTCACCCCTCCACTTT
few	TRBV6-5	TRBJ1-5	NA	CASSYGFDQPQHF	TGTGCCAGCAGTTACGGATTCGATCAGCCCCAGCATTTT
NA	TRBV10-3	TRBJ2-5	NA	CAITSDQGETQYF	TGTGCCATCACGTCGGACCAAGGGGAGACCCAGTACTTC
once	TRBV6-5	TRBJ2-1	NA	CASRTGLIAYNEQFF	TGTGCCAGCAGGACGGGACTTATAGCCTACAATGAGCAGTTCTTC
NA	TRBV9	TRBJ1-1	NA	CASSPQGGGAEAFF	TGTGCCAGCAGCCCCCAGGGTGGGGGTGCTGAAGCTTTCTTT
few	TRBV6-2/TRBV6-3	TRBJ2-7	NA	CASRMGAPNYEQYF	TGTGCCAGCAGAATGGGCGCCCCTAACTACGAGCAGTACTTC
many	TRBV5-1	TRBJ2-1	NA	CASSLDYNEQFF	TGCGCCAGCAGCCTTGACTACAATGAGCAGTTCTTC
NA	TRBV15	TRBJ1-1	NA	CATSRGDSQQEAFF	TGTGCCACCAGCAGGGGGGACTCCCAGCAAGAAGCTTTCTTT
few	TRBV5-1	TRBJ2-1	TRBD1	CASSGGTGLYDEQFF	TGCGCCAGCAGCGGAGGGACAGGGTTGTACGATGAGCAGTTCTTC
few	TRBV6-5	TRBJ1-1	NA	CASSYLSLDTSNTEAFF	TGTGCCAGCAGTTACTTATCACTGGACACCTCCAACACTGAAGCTTTCTTT
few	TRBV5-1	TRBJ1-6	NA	CATSCNSPLHF	TGCGCCACCTCATGCAATTCACCCCTCCACTTT
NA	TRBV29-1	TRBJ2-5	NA	CSARHRYQETQYF	TGCAGCGCTAGACACCGGTACCAAGAGACCCAGTACTTC
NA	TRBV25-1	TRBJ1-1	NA	CASSALYRTANEAFF	TGTGCCAGCAGTGCCCTGTACCGGACAGCCAATGAAGCTTTCTTT